Sequencing of this T cell receptor (beta chain) was carried out in a study of T-cell reconstitution after alpha-beta-depleted transplantation in children (dated by TCRdb to 2016 to 2017). About the study as a whole: T-cell immune reconstitution after TCRalphabeta/CD19-depleted allogeneic hematopoietic cell transplantation in children was quantitatively tracked in the study by means of TCR repertoire profiling.

The method was PCR. TCRdb lists the instrument as Illumina HiSeq 2500. Molecular barcoding was employed in the preparation of TCR libraries, with unique molecular identifiers being used to normalize TCRbeta repertoire quantification. The public reads were reprocessed in TCRdb via fastp at Q25 and MiXCR, keeping in-frame beta chains. Under each unique CDR3 protein, matching rows form one entry showing the most common genes and DNA. The sample includes around 440,000 distinct CDR3 sequences, with 15% to 20% observed a single time. Around 30% of the sample comes from the top ten. This clonotype has more than one count but fewer than ten. There is no known antigen for this receptor. Base-call qualities are not available, and no considerably larger clone is one nucleotide away. V lost 5 bases and J lost 2 bases, and the count of bases not matched to a germline gene is 5. The germline V gene supplies CDR1 SGHNT and CDR2 YENEEA. The CDR3 holds 14 amino acids from the cysteine to the phenylalanine. Just the 42-base CDR3 DNA is kept, in frame starting at base 1.

The paper's findings and limits, for the study overall: Over the following months the frequencies of hyperexpanded clones went down, and after one year T-cell counts and TCRbeta diversity were mostly credited to newly produced T cells. In some patients, the high TCRbeta diversity seen at day 60 was put down to recipient T cells and intrathymic progenitors that had survived conditioning. The apparently early recovery of alphabetaT-cell counts about two months after transplant reportedly depended on only several hundred rapidly expanded clones that came from non-depleted graft cells.

The sample's treatment or condition label, decoded: allogeneic hematopoietic cell transplantation with graft depleted of TCRalphabeta T cells and CD19 B cells. The children who served as transplant recipients had been given grafts of TCRalphabeta/CD19-depleted allogeneic hematopoietic cells. This clonotype was obtained from a boy under two years old who had a stem cell transplant for Wiskott-Aldrich syndrome, so the T cells may come from the graft donor. This specimen was PBMCs, mostly from graft donor cells, taken 360 days after TCRalphabeta/CD19-depleted stem cell transplant. The rearrangement combines TRBV11-3 with TRBJ2-5, with 7 central nucleotides matching TRBD2. CDR3 reads: CASSKRDLQETQYF. The nucleotides are TGTGCCAGCAGCAAGCGGGACCTACAAGAGACCCAGTACTTC.